Below, one T cell receptor beta chain is given with its context. In assigning cohorts, the study relied on participant-reported clinical history. In germline, CDR1 is MDHEN, CDR2 SYDVKM. The junction had 5 bases not matched to a gene; V was cut back by 3 bases and J by 3 bases. The CDR3 contains 15 residues. The method was immunoSEQ multiplex PCR; TCRdb's version includes in-frame clones alone and lacks a portion of them. The sample carries about 210,000 clones, 65% to 90% recorded once. The source of the sample is a study of blood T cell repertoires in COVID-19. On the study more broadly: Both acute and convalescent COVID-19 samples were obtained from the United States, Italy and Spain. PBMCs, B-cell-depleted T cells, or T cells were the source of the cDNA or gDNA that made up the material.

The sequencing input was PBMCs or T cells enriched from blood (not recorded which). This TCR was recovered from a woman aged 35 to 49 with acute COVID-19. The V call is TRBV28, the J call TRBJ2-7, with 10 bases lining up with TRBD2. The DNA for the CDR3 is TGTGCCAGCAGTTTTCGGACTAGCGGTAACTACGAGCAGTACTTC. Amino acid sequence: CASSFRTSGNYEQYF.